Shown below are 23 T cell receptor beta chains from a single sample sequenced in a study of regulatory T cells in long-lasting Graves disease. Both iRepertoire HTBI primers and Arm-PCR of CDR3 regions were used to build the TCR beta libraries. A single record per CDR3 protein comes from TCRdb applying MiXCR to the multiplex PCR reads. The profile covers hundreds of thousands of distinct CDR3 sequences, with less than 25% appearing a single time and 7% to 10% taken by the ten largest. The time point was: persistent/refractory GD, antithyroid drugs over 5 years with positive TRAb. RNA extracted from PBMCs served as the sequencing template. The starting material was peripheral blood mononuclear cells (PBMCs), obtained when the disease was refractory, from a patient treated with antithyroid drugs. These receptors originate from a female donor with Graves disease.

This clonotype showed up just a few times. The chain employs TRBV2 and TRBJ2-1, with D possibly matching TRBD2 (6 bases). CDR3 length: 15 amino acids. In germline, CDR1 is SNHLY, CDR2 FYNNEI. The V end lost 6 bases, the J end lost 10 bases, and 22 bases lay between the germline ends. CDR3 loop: CASRALAVWGDEQFF. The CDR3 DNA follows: TGTGCCAGCAGGGCCTTGGCGGTGTGGGGGGACGAGCAGTTCTTC.

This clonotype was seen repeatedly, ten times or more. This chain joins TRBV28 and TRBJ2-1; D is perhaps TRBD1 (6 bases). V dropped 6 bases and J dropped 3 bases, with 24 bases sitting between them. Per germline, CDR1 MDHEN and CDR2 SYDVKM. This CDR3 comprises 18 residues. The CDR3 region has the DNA TGTGCCAGCAGCCTATACTCCAACCGGGACAAGCACTACAATGAGCAGTTCTTC. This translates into CASSLYSNRDKHYNEQFF.

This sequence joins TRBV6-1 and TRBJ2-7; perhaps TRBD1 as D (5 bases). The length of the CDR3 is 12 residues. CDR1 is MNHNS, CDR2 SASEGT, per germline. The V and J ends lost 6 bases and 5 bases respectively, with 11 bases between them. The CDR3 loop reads CASRGEFHEQYF. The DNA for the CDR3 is TGTGCCAGCAGAGGGGAATTCCACGAGCAGTACTTC.

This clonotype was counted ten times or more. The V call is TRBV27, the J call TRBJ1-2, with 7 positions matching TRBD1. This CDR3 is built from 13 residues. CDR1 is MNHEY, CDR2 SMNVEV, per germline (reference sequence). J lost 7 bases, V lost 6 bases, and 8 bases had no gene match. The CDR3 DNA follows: TGTGCCAGCAGAGCAGGGGGAGGTGTTGGCTACACCTTC. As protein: CASRAGGGVGYTF.

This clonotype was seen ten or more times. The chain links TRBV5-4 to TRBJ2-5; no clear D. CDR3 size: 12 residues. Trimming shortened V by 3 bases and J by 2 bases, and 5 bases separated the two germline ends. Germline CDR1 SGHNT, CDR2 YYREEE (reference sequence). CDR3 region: CASSYRQETQYF. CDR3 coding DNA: TGTGCCAGCAGCTACCGACAAGAGACCCAGTACTTC. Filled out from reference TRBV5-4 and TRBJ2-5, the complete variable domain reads ETGVTQSPTHLIKTRGQQVTLRCSSQSGHNTVSWYQQALGQGPQFIFQYYREEENGRGNFPPRFSGLQFPNYSSELNVNALELDDSALYLCASSYRQETQYFGPGTRLLVL.

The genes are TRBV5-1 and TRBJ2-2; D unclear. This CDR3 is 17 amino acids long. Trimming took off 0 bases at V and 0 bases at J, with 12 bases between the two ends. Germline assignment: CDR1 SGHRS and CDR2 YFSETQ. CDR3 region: CASSLGAGPTNTGELFF. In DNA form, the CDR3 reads TGCGCCAGCAGCTTGGGGGCCGGACCCACGAACACCGGGGAGCTGTTTTTT.

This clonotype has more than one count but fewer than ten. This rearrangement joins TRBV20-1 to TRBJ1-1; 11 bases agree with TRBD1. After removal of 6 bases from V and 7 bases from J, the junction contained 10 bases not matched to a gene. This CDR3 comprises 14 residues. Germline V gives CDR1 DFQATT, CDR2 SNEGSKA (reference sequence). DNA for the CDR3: TGCAGTGCCACTGTACCGGACAGGGGGCTTGAAGCTTTCTTT. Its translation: CSATVPDRGLEAFF.

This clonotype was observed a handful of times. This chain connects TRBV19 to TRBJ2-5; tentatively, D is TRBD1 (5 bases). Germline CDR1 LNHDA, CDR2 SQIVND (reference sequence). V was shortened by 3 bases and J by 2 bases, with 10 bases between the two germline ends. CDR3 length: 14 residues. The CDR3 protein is CASSISGLQETQYF. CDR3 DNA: TGTGCCAGTAGTATTTCAGGGTTACAAGAGACCCAGTACTTC.

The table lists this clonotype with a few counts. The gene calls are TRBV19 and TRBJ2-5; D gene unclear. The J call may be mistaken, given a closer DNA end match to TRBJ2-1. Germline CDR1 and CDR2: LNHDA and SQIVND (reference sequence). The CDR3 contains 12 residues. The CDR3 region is CASSIPPHEQFF. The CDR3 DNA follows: TGTGCCAGTAGTATTCCGCCCCATGAGCAGTTCTTC.

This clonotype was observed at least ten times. CDR3: CASSPRVIGLPNTEAFF. The CDR3 coding sequence is TGTGCCAGCAGCCCCCGAGTAATCGGGTTACCCAACACTGAAGCTTTCTTT. The gene calls are TRBV28 and TRBJ1-1; D call uncertain. Trimming shortened V by 6 bases and J by 2 bases, and 22 bases separated the two germline ends. The germline CDR1 and CDR2 sequences are MDHEN and SYDVKM. The CDR3 consists of 17 residues. Complete variable domain (other parts from reference TRBV28 and TRBJ1-1): DVKVTQSSRYLVKRTGEKVFLECVQDMDHENMFWYRQDPGLGLRLIYFSYDVKMKEKGDIPEGYSVSREKKERFSLILESASTNQTSMYLCASSPRVIGLPNTEAFFGQGTRLTVV.

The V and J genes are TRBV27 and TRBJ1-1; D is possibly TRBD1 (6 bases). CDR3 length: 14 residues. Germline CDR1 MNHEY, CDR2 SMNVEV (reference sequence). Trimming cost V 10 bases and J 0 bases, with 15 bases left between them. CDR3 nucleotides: TGTGCCATCAAGGTAGGACAGCTGAACACTGAAGCTTTCTTT. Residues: CAIKVGQLNTEAFF.

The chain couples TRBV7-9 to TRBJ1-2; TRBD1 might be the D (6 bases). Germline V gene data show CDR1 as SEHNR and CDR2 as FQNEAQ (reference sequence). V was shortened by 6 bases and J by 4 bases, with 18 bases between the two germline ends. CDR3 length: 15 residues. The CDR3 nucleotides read TGTGCCAGCAGTCCCCTCGGGGGCGCAGGCTATGGCTACACCTTC. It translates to CASSPLGGAGYGYTF.

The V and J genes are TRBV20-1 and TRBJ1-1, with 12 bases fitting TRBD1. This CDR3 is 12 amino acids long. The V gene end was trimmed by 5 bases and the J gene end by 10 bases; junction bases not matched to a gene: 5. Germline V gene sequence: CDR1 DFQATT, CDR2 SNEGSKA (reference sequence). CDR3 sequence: CSARDRGRVAFF. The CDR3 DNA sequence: TGCAGTGCTCGGGACAGGGGGCGAGTAGCTTTCTTT.

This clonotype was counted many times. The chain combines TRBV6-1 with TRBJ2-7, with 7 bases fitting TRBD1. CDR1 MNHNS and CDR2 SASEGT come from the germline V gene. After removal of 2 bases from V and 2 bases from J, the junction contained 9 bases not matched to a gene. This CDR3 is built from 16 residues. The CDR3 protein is CASSEQGAQGTYEQYF. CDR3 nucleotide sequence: TGTGCCAGCAGTGAACAAGGAGCACAGGGGACCTACGAGCAGTACTTC.

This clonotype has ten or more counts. As DNA, the CDR3 is TGTGCCACATCGGAGGGTTTGGGGATTAATGAAAAACTGTTTTTT. This gives the protein CATSEGLGINEKLFF. The chain links TRBV28 to TRBJ1-4; D ambiguous. From germline, CDR1 is MDHEN and CDR2 SYDVKM. This CDR3 is built from 15 residues. V gave up 10 bases and J gave up 4 bases, with 19 bases separating them.

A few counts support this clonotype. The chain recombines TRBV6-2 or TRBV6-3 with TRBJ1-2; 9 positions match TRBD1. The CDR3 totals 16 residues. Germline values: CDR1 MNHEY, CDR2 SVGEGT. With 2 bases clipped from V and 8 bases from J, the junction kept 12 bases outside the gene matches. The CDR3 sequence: CASSYTRTGAGGGYTF. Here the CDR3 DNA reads TGTGCCAGCAGTTACACGCGGACAGGGGCCGGAGGCGGCTACACCTTC.

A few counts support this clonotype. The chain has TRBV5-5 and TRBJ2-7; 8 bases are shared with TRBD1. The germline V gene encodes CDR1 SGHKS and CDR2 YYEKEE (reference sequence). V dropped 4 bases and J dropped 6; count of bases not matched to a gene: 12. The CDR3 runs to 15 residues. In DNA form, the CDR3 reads TGTGCCAGCAGCACCGGGACAGGTGTAAGCGGCGAGCAGTACTTC. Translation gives CASSTGTGVSGEQYF.

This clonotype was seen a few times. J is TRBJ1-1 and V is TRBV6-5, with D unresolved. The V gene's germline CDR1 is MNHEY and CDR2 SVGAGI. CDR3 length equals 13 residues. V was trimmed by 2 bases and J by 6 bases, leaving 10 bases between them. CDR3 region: CASSYGRGAEAFF. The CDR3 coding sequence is TGTGCCAGCAGTTACGGTCGTGGGGCTGAAGCTTTCTTT.

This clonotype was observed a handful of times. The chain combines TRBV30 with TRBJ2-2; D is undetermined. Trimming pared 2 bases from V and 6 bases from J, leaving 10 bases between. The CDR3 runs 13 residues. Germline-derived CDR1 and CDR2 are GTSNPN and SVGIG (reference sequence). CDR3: CAWSMGGAGELFF. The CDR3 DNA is TGTGCCTGGAGTATGGGTGGGGCCGGGGAGCTGTTTTTT. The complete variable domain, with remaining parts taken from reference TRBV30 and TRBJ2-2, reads SQTIHQWPATLVQPVGSPLSLECTVEGTSNPNLYWYRQAAGRGLQLLFYSVGIGQISSEVPQNLSASRPQDRQFILSSKKLLLSDSGFYLCAWSMGGAGELFFGEGSRLTVL.

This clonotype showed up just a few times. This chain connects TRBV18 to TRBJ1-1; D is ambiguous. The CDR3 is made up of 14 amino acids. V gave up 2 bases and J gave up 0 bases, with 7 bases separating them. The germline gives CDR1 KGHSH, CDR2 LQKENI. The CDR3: CASSPWTVNTEAFF. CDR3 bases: TGTGCCAGCTCACCATGGACCGTGAACACTGAAGCTTTCTTT.

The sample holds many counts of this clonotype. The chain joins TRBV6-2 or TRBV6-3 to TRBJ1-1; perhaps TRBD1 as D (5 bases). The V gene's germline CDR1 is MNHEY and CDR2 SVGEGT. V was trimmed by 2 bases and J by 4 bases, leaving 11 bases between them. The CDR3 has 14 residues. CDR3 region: CASSYNGAGTEAFF. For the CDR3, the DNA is TGTGCCAGCAGTTACAATGGGGCGGGCACTGAAGCTTTCTTT.

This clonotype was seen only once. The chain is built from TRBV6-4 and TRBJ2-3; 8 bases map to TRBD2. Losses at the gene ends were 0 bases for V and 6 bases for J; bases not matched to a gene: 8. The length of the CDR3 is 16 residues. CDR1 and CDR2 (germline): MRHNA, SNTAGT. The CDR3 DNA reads TGTGCCAGCAGTGACTCCCGTAGCGGGACCCATGATACGCAGTATTTT. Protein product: CASSDSRSGTHDTQYF.

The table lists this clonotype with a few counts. The CDR3 coding sequence is TGTGCCAGCAGCCCTAACGCGGGTAGCACAGATACGCAGTATTTT. It yields the protein CASSPNAGSTDTQYF. The V and J genes are TRBV7-3 and TRBJ2-3; weak D call: TRBD2 (5 bases). Germline lookup yields CDR1 SGHTA and CDR2 FQGTGA. Trimming left V 5 bases short and J 0 bases short, with 12 bases between. This CDR3 is 15 amino acids long.